This entry features one T cell receptor (beta chain) sequence. The target of this receptor is not known. No base quality information exists; no much larger clone differs at one position. CDR1 is given as SGHNT and CDR2 as YYREEE, both from the germline V gene (reference sequence). Here V drops 4 bases and J drops 5 bases, and the junction holds 9 bases not matched to any gene. From its cysteine to its phenylalanine, the CDR3 spans 16 amino acids. The kept DNA is CDR3 alone, 48 bases in frame from the first base. Receptor libraries were prepared by the immunoSEQ multiplex PCR assay. What TCRdb holds here is the immuneACCESS table cut down to in-frame rearrangements. Part of the clones is not present; checked against another copy, under half of the missing clones reflect an unresolved V gene, and the others are unexplained. The sample profile shows 150,000 or so clones; 93% of them were found once. The ten largest account for about 5.8% of the sample.

This record belongs to a study of control samples from healthy donors and cancer patients (TCRdb year 2020). The source material was blood. This TCR came from a man between 18 and 35 years old in good health. The rearranged segments are TRBV5-4 and TRBJ2-3; TRBD2 agrees with 11 junctional bases. The DNA sequence is TGTGCCAGCAGCCTTAGCGGGGGGGCATTTTTAGATACGCAGTATTTT. Protein translation: CASSLSGGAFLDTQYF.